This TCR beta chain was obtained from a study of CD8 T cells in Susac syndrome. TCR beta was sequenced from blood CD8+ and CD4+ T cells. Reverse transcription of about 0.5 to 1 ug RNA used random hexamers. The amplification used immunoSEQ multiplex PCR on TCR beta CDR3; it spanned 54 Vbeta and 13 Jbeta. TCRdb called the immunoSEQ multiplex PCR reads again in MiXCR, with one record for every CDR3 protein. The data contain around 200,000 distinct CDR3 sequences, about 95% of them seen just once; the ten biggest clones take up less than 0.11%. CDR1 and CDR2 from the germline V gene are SEHNR and FQNEAQ (reference sequence). This CDR3 is built from 14 residues. Trimming took off 1 base at V and 2 bases at J, with 9 bases between the two ends.

The receptor's source is a human donor in good health. V gene TRBV7-9 combines with J gene TRBJ2-7, with D possibly being TRBD1 (6 bases). Sequencing input: CD4+ T cells from PBMCs. The CDR3 DNA is TGTGCCAGCAGCTTAGGGACAGTCCCCTACGAGCAGTACTTC. It encodes CASSLGTVPYEQYF.